These 18 T cell receptor beta chains came from one sample sequenced in a study of T cells in Graves' hyperthyroidism and ophthalmopathy. The source material, RNA transcripts, was used to amplify TCR beta CDR3 regions. RT-PCR in the first round (using the HTBI primer set) targeted the TCR CDR3. TCRdb itself ran the multiplex PCR reads through MiXCR, one entry per CDR3 protein. The sample lists some 650,000 distinct CDR3 sequences, around 16% occurring once. The sequencing input was blood. All receptors derive from a middle-aged woman with Graves' ophthalmopathy.

This clonotype was observed a few times. CDR3 nucleotides: TGTGCCAGCAGTCTAGAAGCGGGACTGCACATTCAGTACTTC. Amino acids: CASSLEAGLHIQYF. The chain couples TRBV6-2 or TRBV6-3 to TRBJ2-4; 7 positions match TRBD2. J gave up 8 bases and V 5 bases, and 9 bases lay outside the gene matches. The CDR3 length is 14 residues. Germline assignment: CDR1 MNHEY and CDR2 SVGEGT.

This clonotype was counted only a few times. This chain uses TRBV5-8 with TRBJ2-6; TRBD1 aligns across 7 bases. J lost 0 bases, V lost 2 bases, and 5 bases had no gene match. The CDR3 has 17 amino acids. Germline assignment: CDR1 SGHTS and CDR2 YDEGEE. CDR3 sequence reads: CASSFGGQISGANVLTF. CDR3 DNA sequence: TGTGCCAGCAGCTTTGGGGGACAGATCTCTGGGGCCAACGTCCTGACTTTC.

The J gene is TRBJ2-5, the V gene TRBV28; 9 bases match TRBD1. The CDR3 consists of 20 residues. V lost 10 bases to trimming and J lost 5 bases; unmatched junction nucleotides: 29. Per the germline V gene, CDR1 is MDHEN and CDR2 is SYDVKM. CDR3 coding DNA: TGTGCCACCAAGATGGGGCGTACCGGGACAGGGCCGATCGCGGGGGAGACCCAGTACTTC. Protein: CATKMGRTGTGPIAGETQYF. Variable domain in full (rest from reference TRBV28 and TRBJ2-5): DVKVTQSSRYLVKRTGEKVFLECVQDMDHENMFWYRQDPGLGLRLIYFSYDVKMKEKGDIPEGYSVSREKKERFSLILESASTNQTSMYLCATKMGRTGTGPIAGETQYFGPGTRLLVL.

CDR3 protein: CASRRRGEEKLFF. The CDR3 DNA sequence: TGTGCCAGCAGACGGAGGGGGGAAGAAAAACTGTTTTTT. The V and J genes are TRBV6-1 and TRBJ1-4; D is perhaps TRBD1 (6 bases). This CDR3 comprises 13 residues. Trimming removed 6 bases at V and 8 bases at J, with 13 bases between. Germline-derived CDR1 and CDR2 are MNHNS and SASEGT.

In its sample, this clonotype was seen once. CDR3 in DNA: TGTGCCAGCAGTGAGCAATCTGGGACCCAGTACTTC. Its translation: CASSEQSGTQYF. The rearrangement joins TRBV6-1 to TRBJ2-5; no clear D. Trimming pared 3 bases from V and 7 bases from J, leaving 9 bases between. CDR3 length: 12 amino acids. The germline gives CDR1 MNHNS, CDR2 SASEGT.

This clonotype was detected ten times or more. This rearrangement joins TRBV2 to TRBJ1-1; D remains unclear. The V gene lost 2 bases and the J gene lost 8 bases, with 6 bases spanning the gap. The CDR3 is 11 residues long. CDR1 is SNHLY and CDR2 is FYNNEI in the germline V gene. The CDR3 here is CASSESTEAFF. CDR3 bases: TGTGCCAGCAGTGAAAGTACCGAAGCTTTCTTT.

The V call is TRBV7-2, the J call TRBJ2-5; TRBD2 is a possible D gene (7 bases). The CDR3 loop spans 16 amino acids. Trimming took off 1 base at V and 4 bases at J, with 16 bases between the two ends. CDR1 is SGHTA and CDR2 is FQGNSA in the germline V gene. CDR3 residues: CASSLVVGGGGETQYF. CDR3 DNA: TGTGCCAGCAGCTTAGTCGTAGGGGGAGGGGGAGAGACCCAGTACTTC.

At least ten counts were recorded for this clonotype. This chain connects TRBV6-2 or TRBV6-3 to TRBJ1-5, with D hard to call. Germline V lookup: CDR1 MNHEY, CDR2 SVGEGT. The CDR3 totals 12 residues. V shed 6 bases and J shed 2 bases, with 5 bases lying between them. The CDR3 DNA follows: TGTGCCAGCAGGGACGGCAATCAGCCCCAGCATTTT. Translated, it gives CASRDGNQPQHF.

In its sample, this clonotype was seen a few times. CDR3 nucleotide sequence: TGTGCCAGCAGCTCCGATAGGAGTCAGCCCCAGCATTTT. Its translation is CASSSDRSQPQHF. This chain connects TRBV14 to TRBJ1-5; D gene ambiguous. The germline V gene has CDR1 SGHDN and CDR2 FVKESK. The CDR3 has 13 amino acids. Trimming cost V 5 bases and J 6 bases, with 11 bases left between them.

This clonotype was counted many times. The chain joins TRBV10-2 to TRBJ2-2; D perhaps matches TRBD1 (5 bases). Germline V gene sequence: CDR1 WSHSY, CDR2 SAAADI. CDR3 length equals 16 residues. Trimming left V 2 bases short and J 1 base short, with 11 bases between. CDR3 in DNA: TGCGCCAGCAGTGAGCTGGCAGGGTTGAACACCGGGGAGCTGTTTTTT. It specifies CASSELAGLNTGELFF.

This clonotype showed up many times. The chain employs TRBV6-2 or TRBV6-3 and TRBJ1-1; 9 bases are shared with TRBD1. Germline V lookup: CDR1 MNHEY, CDR2 SVGEGT. The CDR3 is 14 amino acids. Trimming removed 5 bases from V and 5 bases from J; junction bases left unmatched: 6. The CDR3 nucleotides are TGTGCCAGCAGTGGATCCGGACAGGGGACTGAAGCTTTCTTT. Its protein is CASSGSGQGTEAFF.

This clonotype was counted ten times or more. This chain connects TRBV12-3 or TRBV12-4 to TRBJ2-1; D might be TRBD2 (6 bases). This CDR3 region has 14 residues. With 1 base removed from V and 10 bases from J, the gap between germline ends came to 14 bases. CDR3 in DNA: TGTGCCAGCAGTTTAGTGGGACTCCTGGGGGAGCAGTTCTTC. Protein product: CASSLVGLLGEQFF.

This clonotype appeared many times. The junction departs from germline at one end; a sequencing error may be responsible. V and J are TRBV5-1 and TRBJ2-5; 10 bases line up with TRBD2. The CDR3 runs 14 residues. From germline, CDR1 is SGHRS and CDR2 YFSETQ. CDR3 nucleotide sequence: TGTGCCAGCAGTTTACTAGCGGGGCAAGAGACCCAGTACTTC. It translates to CASSLLAGQETQYF.

The table lists this clonotype with many counts. The rearrangement links TRBV2 to TRBJ1-2, with D possibly being TRBD1 (5 bases). The germline V gene has CDR1 SNHLY and CDR2 FYNNEI. The CDR3 is 14 residues long. Trimming cost V 1 base and J 3 bases, with 9 bases left between them. The CDR3 loop is CASSEGQWYYGYTF. DNA for the CDR3: TGTGCCAGCAGTGAAGGACAGTGGTACTATGGCTACACCTTC.

This clonotype turned up a few times. This chain connects TRBV6-5 to TRBJ1-2; maybe TRBD1 (6 bases). Between the trimmed V and J ends, which lost 1 base and 8 bases, there was a span of 14 bases. CDR3 length: 14 residues. Germline V gene lookup returns CDR1 MNHEY and CDR2 SVGAGI. The CDR3, as DNA: TGTGCCAGCAGTTACTTGACGGGACAAGGCGGCTACACCTTC. It yields the protein CASSYLTGQGGYTF.

This clonotype was counted many times. This chain connects TRBV7-9 to TRBJ1-6, with 7 bases identical to TRBD1. V was clipped by 5 bases and J by 7 bases; unmatched bases: 5. The germline gives CDR1 SEHNR, CDR2 FQNEAQ (reference sequence). The CDR3 contains 14 residues. The CDR3 nucleotides read TGTGCCAGCAGCAGGGACAGTCAAAATTCACCCCTCCACTTT. This encodes CASSRDSQNSPLHF.

The sample holds a few counts of this clonotype. The chain has TRBV5-5 and TRBJ1-5; D perhaps matches TRBD1 (5 bases). The CDR3 consists of 15 residues. Trimming removed 0 bases at V and 5 bases at J, with 12 bases between. CDR1 is SGHKS, CDR2 YYEKEE, per germline (reference sequence). The CDR3 nucleotides read TGTGCCAGCAGCTTGGTCGTCGACAGTTATCAGCCCCAGCATTTT. It encodes CASSLVVDSYQPQHF.

V usage is TRBV3-1 and J usage is TRBJ2-3; D unclear. Germline CDR1 LGHDT, CDR2 YNNKEL (reference sequence). This CDR3 contains 14 residues. Trimming stripped 1 base from V and 4 bases from J, with 9 bases between. CDR3 nucleotides: TGTGCCAGCAGCCAAGGGTCCAACGCAGATACGCAGTATTTT. Amino acid sequence: CASSQGSNADTQYF.